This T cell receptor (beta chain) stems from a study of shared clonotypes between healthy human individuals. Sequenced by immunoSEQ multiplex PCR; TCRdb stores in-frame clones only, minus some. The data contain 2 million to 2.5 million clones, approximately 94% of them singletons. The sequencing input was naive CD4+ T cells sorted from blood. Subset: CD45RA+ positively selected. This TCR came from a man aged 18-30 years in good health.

In DNA, the CDR3 is TGTGCCTACTCGGGGGGGTTGGGCTCACCCCTCCACTTT. Its protein is CAYSGGLGSPLHF. The chain carries TRBV28 and TRBJ1-6; D might be TRBD1 (5 bases). Trimming removed 11 bases from V and 10 bases from J, with 18 bases in between. The CDR3 extends over 13 amino acids. The V gene's germline CDR1 is MDHEN and CDR2 SYDVKM. The full variable domain, completed using reference TRBV28 and TRBJ1-6, is DVKVTQSSRYLVKRTGEKVFLECVQDMDHENMFWYRQDPGLGLRLIYFSYDVKMKEKGDIPEGYSVSREKKERFSLILESASTNQTSMYLCAYSGGLGSPLHFGNGTRLTVT.